This entry describes one T cell receptor (beta chain). There are 17 residues in the CDR3. V lost 5 bases to trimming and J lost 0 bases, with 19 bases between them. Germline CDR1 is KGHSH and CDR2 is LQKENI. This specimen comes from a study of blood T cell repertoires in COVID-19. The table came from immunoSEQ multiplex PCR; TCRdb's copy has only in-frame clones and leaves some out. The sample has some 450,000 clones, around 88% seen once. The chain has TRBV18 and TRBJ1-1; tentatively, D is TRBD1 (6 bases). The sequence came from a woman in her forties or fifties with COVID-19, enrolled during active disease. Sequencing was performed on peripheral blood. The CDR3 region has the DNA TGTGCCAGCTCATTACAGGGTGAATGGGCTATGAACACTGAAGCTTTCTTT. Its protein is CASSLQGEWAMNTEAFF.